Given below is one T cell receptor beta chain in context. The target of this receptor is not known. Base qualities are not provided; no much larger clone lies one nucleotide away. TCR cDNA was made using 5'RACE template switching, a step that added a universal primer site and unique molecular identifiers. cDNA synthesis was primed from both the TCR alpha and TCR beta constant segments. Libraries were amplified in two PCR steps, with sample barcodes and sequencing adapters added in the second step. Sequencing of the libraries was done on either Illumina HiSeq 2500 (2x100 bp) or NovaSeq (2x150 bp). Processing in the source paper ran as follows. Reads were demultiplexed and collapsed into UMI consensus sequences with MIGEC, and V(D)J alignment was performed with MiXCR. Using edgeR on replicate PBMC samples, clonotypes were called vaccine-responding if FDR was below 0.01 and the log2 fold change was above 5 up to day 15. Each bulk clonotype was labeled CD4 or CD8 based on which sequenced repertoire, CD4 or CD8, contained the clonotype at higher abundance. TCRdb handled the public reads itself, with Q25 trimming in fastp and clone calling in MiXCR, and kept productive beta chains. Here each entry gathers all rows of one CDR3 protein and keeps the most common genes and DNA. What appears here as the V and J calls and clone size reflects TCRdb's work, not the paper's. The sample profile shows some 500,000 distinct CDR3 sequences; approximately 15% of them were found once. Around an eighth of the sample is in the top ten clones.

The sample comes from a study of T cells after yellow fever vaccination (dated by TCRdb to 2018 to 2020). As for the study more broadly: The SMART-Seq v4 Ultra Low Input RNA kit was used to prepare libraries from fractions with low cell numbers. To follow T-cell clones before and after primary and booster YFV17D yellow fever vaccination, bulk TCR alpha and beta repertoires were sequenced over time. Blood was collected at multiple timepoints before and after primary and secondary immunization, and bulk PBMC replicates and cell subsets were isolated. Two healthy male donors, one aged 18 to 29 and one aged 30 to 40 years, made up the cohort.

V loses 0 bases of germline sequence and J loses 10 bases, and the interval between the two ends is 13 bases. CDR1 and CDR2, looked up from the germline V gene, are WSHSY and SAAADI. The CDR3 runs 15 residues from the cysteine to the phenylalanine. Solely the CDR3 DNA is kept, with 45 bases framed from the first base. Study-level results and caveats: FACS-sorted repertoires could contain abundant contaminating clonotypes from the bulk population, so computational filtering was required. Only a couple of donors were included in the study, so the extent to which the findings can be generalized is limited. A small fraction of clonotypes appeared in both the CD4 and CD8 compartments, likely as a result of convergent recombination. Compared with the primary T-cell response, the secondary T-cell response was weaker but faster, peaking on day 5 rather than day 15. After the booster, most of the clones that had expanded following primary vaccination were detected again (about 95% of CD4 and roughly 88% of CD8), which suggests that memory was broadly maintained.

Sample treatment or condition, as interpreted from the label and publication: live attenuated yellow fever vaccine strain. At each blood-draw timepoint, two biological replicates of bulk PBMCs were collected. PBMCs were isolated from peripheral blood using a standard Ficoll-Paque protocol. RNA was extracted with TriZol from bulk PBMCs, CD4 and CD8 fractions, and dextramer-positive and dextramer-negative fractions. The TCR was taken from a man aged 25 to 40 who received the YFV17D yellow fever vaccine. This receptor chain uses TRBV10-2 and TRBJ1-6, with the D gene not confidently named. The source material was PBMCs, sampled on the day of the yellow fever booster vaccination. The CDR3 region reads CASSESTVNGSPLHF. The DNA sequence reads TGCGCCAGCAGTGAGTCGACTGTGAACGGATCACCCCTCCACTTT.